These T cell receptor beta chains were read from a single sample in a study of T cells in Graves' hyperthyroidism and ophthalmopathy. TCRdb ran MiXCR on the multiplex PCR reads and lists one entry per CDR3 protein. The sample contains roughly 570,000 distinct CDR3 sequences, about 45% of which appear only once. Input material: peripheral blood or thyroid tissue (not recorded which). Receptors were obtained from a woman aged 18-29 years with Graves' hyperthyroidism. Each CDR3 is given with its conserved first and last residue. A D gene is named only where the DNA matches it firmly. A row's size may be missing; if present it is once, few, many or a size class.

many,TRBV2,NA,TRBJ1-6,CASSEADGYLYSPLHF,TGTGCCAGCAGTGAAGCGGACGGGTATCTTTATTCACCCCTCCACTTT
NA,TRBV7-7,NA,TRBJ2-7,CASSLRLADYYEQYF,TGTGCCAGCAGCCTCCGGTTAGCGGACTACTACGAGCAGTACTTC
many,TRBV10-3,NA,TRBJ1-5,CAISESLERKYSNQPQHF,TGTGCCATCAGTGAGTCTCTAGAAAGGAAATATAGCAATCAGCCCCAGCATTTT
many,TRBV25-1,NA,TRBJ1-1,CASSEYSEKRAFF,TGTGCCAGCAGTGAATACAGCGAGAAGAGAGCTTTCTTT
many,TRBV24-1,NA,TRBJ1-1,CATSDPRGGGTEAFF,TGTGCCACCAGTGATCCCCGGGGGGGTGGCACTGAAGCTTTCTTT
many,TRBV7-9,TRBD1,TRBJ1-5,CASSLGISADRGNPSNQPQHF,TGTGCCAGCAGCTTAGGCATTTCGGCTGACAGGGGGAACCCTAGCAATCAGCCCCAGCATTTT
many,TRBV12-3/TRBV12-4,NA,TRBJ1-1,CASSPWGTTEAFF,TGTGCCAGCAGCCCTTGGGGGACCACTGAAGCTTTCTTT
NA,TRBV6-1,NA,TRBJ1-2,CASSDTGPPGYTF,TGTGCCAGCAGTGATACGGGACCCCCTGGCTACACCTTC
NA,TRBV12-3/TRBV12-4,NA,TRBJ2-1,CASSLAGGGDEQFF,TGTGCCAGCAGTTTAGCGGGAGGGGGCGATGAGCAGTTCTTC
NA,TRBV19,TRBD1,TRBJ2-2,CASSRGQGVNTGGLFF,TGTGCCAGTAGTAGAGGACAGGGGGTAAACACCGGGGGGCTGTTTTTT
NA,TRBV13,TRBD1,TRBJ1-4,CASSTGQGVSGKLFF,TGTGCCAGCAGCACCGGACAGGGCGTTTCGGGAAAACTGTTTTTT
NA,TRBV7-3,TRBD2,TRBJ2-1,CASSPVVSGSIYEQFF,TGTGCCAGCAGCCCCGTCGTCAGCGGGAGTATCTATGAGCAGTTCTTC
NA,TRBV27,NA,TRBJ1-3,CASSLSHSSGNTIYF,TGTGCCAGCAGTTTATCACACTCCTCTGGAAACACCATATATTTT
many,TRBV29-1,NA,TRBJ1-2,CSVFPPEYTF,TGCAGCGTTTTCCCCCCGGAATACACCTTC
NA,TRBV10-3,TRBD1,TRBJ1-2,CAIRTGTTADGYTF,TGTGCCATCAGGACAGGGACCACCGCGGATGGCTACACCTTC
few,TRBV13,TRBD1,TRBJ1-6,CASSFGQGWGPLHF,TGTGCCAGCAGCTTTGGACAGGGCTGGGGGCCCCTCCACTTT
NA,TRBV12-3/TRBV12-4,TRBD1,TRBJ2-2,CASQGQGRTGELFF,TGTGCTAGTCAGGGACAGGGGCGCACCGGGGAGCTGTTTTTT
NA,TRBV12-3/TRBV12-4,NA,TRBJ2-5,CASRGRNGETQYF,TGTGCCAGCAGGGGTAGGAATGGAGAGACCCAGTACTTC
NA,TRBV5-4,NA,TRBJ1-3,CASSLGTPGSTIYF,TGTGCCAGCAGCTTGGGGACCCCGGGAAGCACCATATATTTT
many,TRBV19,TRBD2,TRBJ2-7,CASSLAGDRYEQYF,TGTGCCAGTAGCTTAGCGGGAGATCGGTACGAGCAGTACTTC
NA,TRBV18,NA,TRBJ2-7,CASSPQMKDSEQYF,TGTGCCAGCTCACCACAGATGAAGGACTCCGAGCAGTACTTC
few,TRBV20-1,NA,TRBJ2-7,CSARDSLEGIPYEQYF,TGCAGTGCTAGAGATAGCTTAGAAGGGATTCCCTACGAGCAGTACTTC